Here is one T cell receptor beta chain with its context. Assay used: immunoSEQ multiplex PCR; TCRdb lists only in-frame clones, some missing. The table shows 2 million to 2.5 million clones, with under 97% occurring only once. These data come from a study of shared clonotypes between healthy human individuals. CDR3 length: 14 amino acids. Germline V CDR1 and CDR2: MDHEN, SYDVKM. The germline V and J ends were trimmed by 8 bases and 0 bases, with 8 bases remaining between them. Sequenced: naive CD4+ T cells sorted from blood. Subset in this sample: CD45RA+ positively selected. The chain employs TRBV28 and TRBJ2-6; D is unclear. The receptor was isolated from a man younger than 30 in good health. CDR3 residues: CASGLISGANVLTF. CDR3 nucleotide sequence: TGTGCCAGCGGCTTAATCTCTGGGGCCAACGTCCTGACTTTC.